A single sample is the source of the 24 T cell receptor beta chains below, sequenced in a study of cytomegalovirus exposure and HLA in healthy donors. Amplification used 60 Vbeta primers and 13 Jbeta primers. Profiling relied on immunoSEQ multiplex PCR, and the TCRdb table lists in-frame clones only, not all of them. There are about 64,000 clones in the sample, with 3.5% to 4% held by the top ten. Sequenced material: PBMCs. The receptors here all came from a woman aged 18-30 years in good health and CMV-seronegative.

Worth noting for this clone: At one of its ends the junction is not consistent with the germline gene, which may arise from a read error. The genes are TRBV7-7 and TRBJ2-7; D is possibly TRBD1 (6 bases). CDR3 length: 13 amino acids. Germline CDR1 is SSHAT and CDR2 is FNYEAQ (reference sequence). The CDR3 spells CASSLTGFHEQYF. DNA for the CDR3: TGTGCTAGCAGCTTAACAGGGTTCCACGAGCAGTACTTC.

As concerns this clone: One end of the junction is discordant with germline, which a read error may explain. This rearrangement joins TRBV30 to TRBJ2-7, with 10 nucleotides matching TRBD2. The length of the CDR3 is 15 residues. Germline V CDR1 and CDR2: GTSNPN, SVGIG (reference sequence). The CDR3 is CAGSGSGRAYYEQYF. CDR3 bases: TGTGCCGGGAGTGGAAGCGGGAGGGCATACTACGAGCAGTACTTC.

CDR3: CASSVGHRLNTEAFF. DNA of the CDR3: TGTGCCAGCAGCGTAGGGCACAGACTGAACACTGAAGCTTTCTTT. The J gene is TRBJ1-1, the V gene TRBV9; D gene ambiguous. There are 15 residues in the CDR3. V was cut by 0 bases and J by 0 bases, with 9 bases left in between. Germline V gives CDR1 SGDLS, CDR2 YYNGEE. Together with reference TRBV9 and TRBJ1-1, the CDR3 gives the full variable domain: DSGVTQTPKHLITATGQRVTLRCSPRSGDLSVYWYQQSLDQGLQFLIQYYNGEERAKGNILERFSAQQFPDLHSELNLSSLELGDSALYFCASSVGHRLNTEAFFGQGTRLTVV.

The chain is built from TRBV30 and TRBJ1-2; possible D gene TRBD1, 5 bases. Looked up from germline, CDR1 is GTSNPN and CDR2 is SVGIG (reference sequence). Trimming stripped 2 bases from V and 5 bases from J, with 12 bases between. CDR3 size: 13 residues. CDR3 residues: CAWSPGIVYGYTF. The CDR3 coding sequence is TGTGCCTGGAGTCCAGGGATCGTGTATGGCTACACCTTC. The full variable domain, its missing parts supplied by reference TRBV30 and TRBJ1-2, is SQTIHQWPATLVQPVGSPLSLECTVEGTSNPNLYWYRQAAGRGLQLLFYSVGIGQISSEVPQNLSASRPQDRQFILSSKKLLLSDSGFYLCAWSPGIVYGYTFGSGTRLTVV.

The chain joins TRBV25-1 to TRBJ2-5; perhaps TRBD1 as D (5 bases). CDR3 size: 12 residues. Trimming left V 1 base short and J 8 bases short, with 8 bases between. Germline V CDR1 and CDR2: MGHDK, SYGVNS. In DNA form, the CDR3 reads TGTGCCAGCAGTGAATTAGGGGAAACCCAGTACTTC. Translation: CASSELGETQYF.

In regard to this clone: Other nucleotide sequences in the sample specify the same CDR3. The chain employs TRBV4-1 and TRBJ1-4, with D possibly being TRBD1 (5 bases). The CDR3 length is 16 residues. Trimming took off 1 base at V and 0 bases at J, with 9 bases between the two ends. Germline V gives CDR1 MGHRA, CDR2 YSYEKL. CDR3 amino acids: CASSQGGLATNEKLFF. The DNA for the CDR3 is TGCGCCAGCAGCCAAGGGGGACTCGCAACTAATGAAAAACTGTTTTTT.

The chain links TRBV7-2 to TRBJ2-7, with 9 nucleotides matching TRBD2. Germline V lookup: CDR1 SGHTA, CDR2 FQGNSA. With 4 bases clipped from V and 4 bases from J, the junction kept 14 bases outside the gene matches. This CDR3 has 17 amino acids. The DNA for the CDR3 is TGTGCCAGCAGCTCCCAATTGGTAGCGGGGGTCCTTTACGAGCAGTACTTC. This codes for CASSSQLVAGVLYEQYF.

The rearrangement links TRBV27 to TRBJ1-2; maybe TRBD1 (6 bases). Trimming shortened V by 5 bases and J by 5 bases, and 15 bases separated the two germline ends. CDR3 length equals 14 residues. CDR1 is MNHEY, CDR2 SMNVEV, per germline (reference sequence). The CDR3 DNA sequence: TGTGCCAGCAGTCTCGAAGACAGGATGTATGGCTACACCTTC. Translation gives CASSLEDRMYGYTF.

V usage is TRBV14 and J usage is TRBJ2-2; TRBD1 matches 9 bases. CDR1 and CDR2 (germline): SGHDN, FVKESK. The CDR3 sequence is 14 residues long. V shed 1 base, J shed 13 bases, and the junction held 7 bases outside the gene matches. This CDR3 is CASSQASGTGWLFF. Written as DNA, the CDR3 is TGTGCCAGCAGCCAAGCCTCCGGGACAGGGTGGCTGTTTTTT.

This sequence joins TRBV5-1 and TRBJ2-2; tentative D call: TRBD1 (6 bases). This CDR3 spans 15 amino acids. Trimming shortened V by 6 bases and J by 3 bases, and 15 bases separated the two germline ends. Germline V gene sequence: CDR1 SGHRS, CDR2 YFSETQ. CDR3 sequence reads: CASNVGARDTGELFF. The CDR3 DNA reads TGCGCCAGCAATGTGGGGGCAAGGGACACCGGGGAGCTGTTTTTT.

In DNA form, the CDR3 reads TGCGCCAGCAGTGGGAATAGCGGGAAGGGTGAGACCCAGTACTTC. Protein sequence: CASSGNSGKGETQYF. V gene TRBV4-1 combines with J gene TRBJ2-5; 8 bases map to TRBD2. In germline, CDR1 is MGHRA, CDR2 YSYEKL. J gave up 5 bases and V 6 bases, and 11 bases lay outside the gene matches. The CDR3 is made up of 15 amino acids.

The V and J genes are TRBV19 and TRBJ2-2; D is undetermined. Looked up from germline, CDR1 is LNHDA and CDR2 is SQIVND (reference sequence). The CDR3 is 12 residues long. Trimming stripped 7 bases from V and 7 bases from J, with 10 bases between. The CDR3 loop reads CASNPGDGELFF. As DNA, the CDR3 is TGTGCCAGTAACCCAGGCGACGGGGAGCTGTTTTTT.

The V and J genes are TRBV29-1 and TRBJ1-2; no clear D gene. The CDR3 spans 13 residues. Germline V gene lookup returns CDR1 SQVTM and CDR2 ANQGSEA. Trimming left V 5 bases short and J 4 bases short, with 14 bases between. The CDR3 loop is CSVTVGAIYGYTF. CDR3 sequence (DNA): TGCAGCGTTACGGTGGGCGCAATCTATGGCTACACCTTC.

This sequence joins TRBV25-1 and TRBJ2-7; TRBD1 might be the D (6 bases). Germline V gives CDR1 MGHDK, CDR2 SYGVNS. V was trimmed by 6 bases and J by 0 bases, leaving 6 bases between them. This CDR3 has 12 residues. The CDR3 loop is CASRDSSYEQYF. DNA for the CDR3: TGTGCCAGCAGGGACAGCTCCTACGAGCAGTACTTC.

This chain links TRBV27 with TRBJ2-7; 13 nucleotides align to TRBD2. This CDR3 region has 19 residues. Germline V CDR1 and CDR2: MNHEY, SMNVEV (reference sequence). The V segment lost 0 bases and the J segment 3 bases; nucleotides outside the gene matches: 11. CDR3 region: CASSLSLLAGGAPLYEQYF. As DNA, the CDR3 is TGTGCCAGCAGTTTATCCTTACTAGCGGGAGGGGCCCCCCTCTACGAGCAGTACTTC.

The CDR3 DNA is TGTGCCAGCAGTTCCGGGACAGGGGATTCTTTGACTGAAGCTTTCTTT. Protein product: CASSSGTGDSLTEAFF. The rearrangement joins TRBV6-5 to TRBJ1-1; the match to TRBD1 covers 10 bases. With V trimmed by 4 bases and J by 5 bases, 10 bases remained unmatched. CDR3 length equals 16 residues. Germline V gives CDR1 MNHEY, CDR2 SVGAGI.

The V gene is TRBV5-4, the J gene TRBJ1-1; no clear D. V was cut by 5 bases and J by 3 bases, with 11 bases left in between. The CDR3 has 13 residues. Germline CDR1 is SGHNT and CDR2 is YYREEE (reference sequence). CDR3 loop: CASRGPGHTEAFF. The CDR3 coding sequence is TGTGCCAGCAGAGGTCCTGGGCACACTGAAGCTTTCTTT.

The chain joins TRBV6-6 to TRBJ1-5; no clear D gene. The length of the CDR3 is 13 residues. Trimming took 0 bases from V and 6 from J, leaving 6 bases between them. Per the germline V gene, CDR1 is MNHNY and CDR2 is SVGAGI (reference sequence). The CDR3 sequence: CASSYSEGQPQHF. The DNA of the CDR3 is TGTGCCAGCAGTTACTCGGAGGGTCAGCCCCAGCATTTT.

The chain uses TRBV6-1 and TRBJ2-7; a possible D gene is TRBD2 (5 bases). Germline CDR1 is MNHNS and CDR2 is SASEGT. CDR3 size: 11 residues. V lost 7 bases and J lost 5, with 9 bases in between. In DNA, the CDR3 is TGTGCCAGCACCGCGGGTAACGAGCAGTACTTC. Residues: CASTAGNEQYF.

The chain joins TRBV15 to TRBJ1-2; perhaps TRBD1 as D (6 bases). The CDR3 spans 15 residues. Looked up from germline, CDR1 is LNHNV and CDR2 is YYDKDF (reference sequence). Trimming removed 0 bases from V and 3 bases from J, with 11 bases in between. Here the CDR3 DNA reads TGTGCCACCAGCAGAGAGAACAGGGCACACTATGGCTACACCTTC. It translates to CATSRENRAHYGYTF.

This chain uses TRBV29-1 with TRBJ1-2, with 8 bases matching TRBD1. Trimming removed 5 bases from V and 4 bases from J; junction bases left unmatched: 9. Germline V gene data show CDR1 as SQVTM and CDR2 as ANQGSEA. This CDR3 contains 14 residues. The CDR3 sequence: CSVSDRTGTYGYTF. In DNA form, the CDR3 reads TGCAGCGTTTCGGACCGGACAGGGACCTATGGCTACACCTTC.

This sequence joins TRBV18 and TRBJ1-2; a weak D match, TRBD1 (5 bases). The CDR3 is made up of 15 amino acids. V was trimmed by 2 bases and J by 4 bases, leaving 14 bases between them. Germline CDR1 and CDR2: KGHSH and LQKENI. The CDR3 spells CASSPTAQGLYGYTF. CDR3 nucleotide sequence: TGTGCCAGCTCACCAACAGCCCAGGGTCTCTATGGCTACACCTTC. Together with reference TRBV18 and TRBJ1-2, the CDR3 gives the full variable domain: NAGVMQNPRHLVRRRGQEARLRCSPMKGHSHVYWYRQLPEEGLKFMVYLQKENIIDESGMPKERFSAEFPKEGPSILRIQQVVRGDSAAYFCASSPTAQGLYGYTFGSGTRLTVV.

V and J are TRBV11-3 and TRBJ2-2; TRBD2 matches at 11 bases. CDR3 size: 17 residues. CDR1 and CDR2 (germline): SGHNT, YENEEA. The J segment lost 7 bases and the V segment lost 5 bases, leaving 12 bases of the junction unmatched. The chain's CDR3 is CASSPEIAGGPHGELFF. DNA for the CDR3: TGTGCCAGCAGCCCTGAAATAGCGGGAGGGCCTCACGGGGAGCTGTTTTTT.

The rearrangement uses TRBV18 and TRBJ2-1, with a weak D call TRBD1 (5 bases). Trimming removed 4 bases at V and 6 bases at J, with 13 bases between. Germline V gene data show CDR1 as KGHSH and CDR2 as LQKENI. The CDR3 is made up of 14 amino acids. The CDR3 nucleotides read TGTGCCAGCTCACAGCTCCAGGGTGCCAATGAGCAGTTCTTC. Protein sequence: CASSQLQGANEQFF.